A single T cell receptor (beta chain) is shown here with its context. Its antigen remains unknown. Trimming cost V 1 base and J 6 bases; bases outside gene matches: 6. This CDR3 is built from 14 residues. Germline CDR1 is SGHRS and CDR2 is YFSETQ. This entry comes from a study of cytomegalovirus exposure and HLA in healthy donors. About the study: The Caucasian-associated ancestry cluster contained 81% of the 398 genotyped donors. Overall study results and limits: Reports credit the classifier with highly specific, highly sensitive diagnosis of cytomegalovirus status. There were some 150 TCR beta chains listed as cytomegalovirus-associated.

The primer mix had 60 Vbeta and 13 Jbeta primers. Libraries were prepared by immunoSEQ multiplex PCR; TCRdb keeps only in-frame clonotypes and omits some of them. The sample holds about 160,000 clones, roughly 85% seen once. Sequencing input: PBMCs. The chain couples TRBV5-1 to TRBJ2-7; 8 bases fit TRBD1. This receptor was obtained from a man aged 40-50 years in good health and CMV-seronegative. The CDR3 sequence: CASSLWGQGAEQYF. Here the CDR3 DNA reads TGCGCCAGCAGCTTGTGGGGTCAGGGGGCCGAGCAGTACTTC.